A single sample gave rise to the 13 T cell receptor beta chains below, sequenced in a study of blood T cell repertoires in COVID-19. Assay used: immunoSEQ multiplex PCR; TCRdb lists only in-frame clones, some missing. The sample has about 120,000 clones; 90% are singletons. Material: peripheral blood. The receptors derive from a woman between 55 and 75 years old with COVID-19, enrolled during active disease.

The chain is built from TRBV6-2 or TRBV6-3 and TRBJ1-1; a possible D gene is TRBD1 (6 bases). Trimming cost V 0 bases and J 2 bases, with 19 bases left between them. Germline CDR1 and CDR2: MNHEY and SVGEGT. This CDR3 is built from 18 residues. The CDR3 DNA reads as TGTGCCAGCAGTTACTCGACCCTAACGACAGGAGGTAACACTGAAGCTTTCTTT. Its protein is CASSYSTLTTGGNTEAFF.

The chain recombines TRBV19 with TRBJ2-4, with TRBD2 as a possible D gene (6 bases). This CDR3 is built from 18 residues. From germline, CDR1 is LNHDA and CDR2 SQIVND (reference sequence). The ends were cut back, 1 base at V and 6 bases at J, with 22 bases in the middle. CDR3: CASSIAATRLGRGNIQYF. The CDR3 region has the DNA TGTGCCAGTAGTATAGCCGCGACTAGGCTTGGGCGGGGAAACATTCAGTACTTC.

This chain joins TRBV6-5 and TRBJ1-1; 8 bases line up with TRBD1. Trimming cost V 2 bases and J 8 bases; bases outside gene matches: 4. The CDR3 contains 13 residues. Germline CDR1 reads MNHEY; CDR2 reads SVGAGI. The CDR3 sequence: CASSYQRDREAFF. CDR3 nucleotide sequence: TGTGCCAGCAGTTACCAGAGGGACAGGGAAGCTTTCTTT.

The chain carries TRBV7-9 and TRBJ1-5; unclear D gene. Germline assignment: CDR1 SEHNR and CDR2 FQNEAQ (reference sequence). Trimming shortened V by 2 bases and J by 3 bases, and 8 bases separated the two germline ends. The CDR3 extends over 14 amino acids. The CDR3 protein is CASSLSIANQPQHF. CDR3 in DNA: TGTGCCAGCAGCTTAAGTATAGCCAATCAGCCCCAGCATTTT.

This clone was seen once. This sequence joins TRBV2 and TRBJ2-5, with a tentative D call TRBD1 (6 bases). This CDR3 is 13 amino acids long. Germline values: CDR1 SNHLY, CDR2 FYNNEI. V lost 5 bases and J lost 5, with 12 bases in between. The CDR3 sequence: CASSYRDLETQYF. For the CDR3, the DNA is TGTGCCAGCAGTTACAGGGATCTGGAGACCCAGTACTTC. Full variable domain (rest looked up from reference TRBV2 and TRBJ2-5): EPEVTQTPSHQVTQMGQEVILRCVPISNHLYFYWYRQILGQKVEFLVSFYNNEISEKSEIFDDQFSVERPDGSNFTLKIRSTKLEDSAMYFCASSYRDLETQYFGPGTRLLVL.

The chain combines TRBV5-1 with TRBJ2-5; D is uncertain. V lost 2 bases and J 2 bases, leaving 7 bases between the germline ends. In germline, CDR1 is SGHRS, CDR2 YFSETQ. The CDR3 has 13 residues. CDR3 in DNA: TGCGCCAGCAGCTTTAACAGACAAGAGACCCAGTACTTC. Protein product: CASSFNRQETQYF.

This clone was seen ten or more times. The rearrangement uses TRBV6-4 and TRBJ2-1, with 11 bases matching TRBD2. The CDR3 has 15 amino acids. V was clipped by 4 bases and J by 7 bases; unmatched bases: 6. The germline CDR1 and CDR2 sequences are MRHNA and SNTAGT. The CDR3 DNA follows: TGTGCCAGCAGTGTTTCTAGCGGGGGGCTGAATGAGCAGTTCTTC. Protein product: CASSVSSGGLNEQFF.

The rearrangement links TRBV5-1 to TRBJ2-7; possibly TRBD2 for D (6 bases). Germline loops: CDR1 SGHRS, CDR2 YFSETQ. The CDR3 length is 13 residues. V lost 7 bases, J lost 1 base, and 12 bases lay in between. In DNA form, the CDR3 reads TGCGCCAGCGGGCGGGGCGAATCCTACGAGCAGTACTTC. It yields the protein CASGRGESYEQYF.

This chain connects TRBV5-1 to TRBJ2-5; 10 nucleotides align to TRBD1. This CDR3 region has 16 residues. The germline CDR1 and CDR2 sequences are SGHRS and YFSETQ. V lost 4 bases, J lost 4 bases, and 10 bases stayed unmatched. This CDR3 is CASSGPGQGRGETQYF. The CDR3 DNA follows: TGCGCCAGCAGCGGACCGGGACAGGGGAGGGGAGAGACCCAGTACTTC.

This clone turned up a few times. The chain is built from TRBV19 and TRBJ1-5; TRBD1 matches at 7 bases. The germline CDR1 and CDR2 sequences are LNHDA and SQIVND (reference sequence). CDR3 length: 13 residues. The junction had 6 bases not matched to a gene; V was cut back by 6 bases and J by 7 bases. The CDR3, as DNA: TGTGCCAGTAGCACAGGGGTAGGGCAGCCCCAGCATTTT. Protein: CASSTGVGQPQHF.

The chain has TRBV5-1 and TRBJ2-3; D not certain. The germline V and J ends were trimmed by 3 bases and 7 bases, with 6 bases remaining between them. The CDR3 has 11 amino acids. CDR1 and CDR2 from the germline V gene are SGHRS and YFSETQ. The CDR3 DNA sequence: TGCGCCAGCAGCTCGGTCCATACGCAGTATTTT. Encoded protein: CASSSVHTQYF. Complete variable domain (other parts from reference TRBV5-1 and TRBJ2-3): KAGVTQTPRYLIKTRGQQVTLSCSPISGHRSVSWYQQTPGQGLQFLFEYFSETQRNKGNFPGRFSGRQFSNSRSEMNVSTLELGDSALYLCASSSVHTQYFGPGTRLTVL.

This chain connects TRBV6-2 or TRBV6-3 to TRBJ1-5; 10 nucleotides line up with TRBD1. Germline V lookup: CDR1 MNHEY, CDR2 SVGEGT. The CDR3 spans 14 residues. V gave up 5 bases and J gave up 4 bases; unmatched junction bases: 2. As DNA, the CDR3 is TGTGCCAGCAGTCCGGGACAGGGGAATCAGCCCCAGCATTTT. This gives the protein CASSPGQGNQPQHF.

This chain joins TRBV6-7 and TRBJ2-2, with 9 bases lining up with TRBD2. TRBV6-7 is filed as an ORF, its function uncertain. The CDR3 has 15 amino acids. V was clipped by 9 bases and J by 2 bases; unmatched bases: 7. The CDR3 DNA is TGTGCCAGAGAAATAGCGGGGGCAAACACCGGGGAGCTGTTTTTT. Amino acids: CAREIAGANTGELFF.